A selection of T cell receptor beta chains follows, all from one sample in a study of T cell responses to AZD1222 COVID-19 vaccine. Sequencing used immunoSEQ multiplex PCR; TCRdb keeps in-frame clones, though not all of them. Here the sample spans around 100,000 clones, 88% being singletons. The sample here was peripheral blood, taken on day 0 of AZD1222 vaccination. These receptors were collected from an adult in good health. Both conserved end residues are part of each CDR3. A D gene is named only where the DNA matches it firmly. Size is omitted from some rows. Given values are once, few, many or a class for expanded clones.

v_call	j_call	d_call	clone_size	cdr3_aa	cdr3_nt
TRBV6-5	TRBJ2-7	TRBD1	NA	CASSYDRGPYEQYF	TGTGCCAGCAGTTACGACAGGGGGCCGTACGAGCAGTACTTC
TRBV28	TRBJ1-1	NA	NA	CASRWRLAFF	TGTGCCAGCAGGTGGCGTTTGGCTTTCTTT
TRBV7-9	TRBJ2-5	NA	NA	CASSSLGETQYF	TGTGCCAGCAGCTCCTTGGGAGAGACCCAGTACTTC
TRBV10-3	TRBJ1-4	NA	once	CAISATQGEKLFF	TGTGCCATCAGTGCAACACAGGGAGAAAAACTGTTTTTT
TRBV28	TRBJ1-4	NA	once	CASNFGGEEKLFF	TGTGCCAGCAACTTTGGGGGCGAAGAAAAACTGTTTTTT
TRBV5-1	TRBJ2-3	NA	NA	CASSVPVDPSTDTQYF	TGCGCCAGCAGCGTCCCAGTGGATCCCAGCACAGATACGCAGTATTTT
TRBV18	TRBJ2-5	NA	NA	CASSPGETQYF	TGTGCCAGCTCACCAGGGGAGACCCAGTACTTC
TRBV19	TRBJ1-2	NA	NA	CASSIGARNGYTF	TGTGCCAGTAGTATAGGGGCCAGAAATGGCTACACCTTC
TRBV6-2/TRBV6-3	TRBJ2-7	TRBD2	NA	CASSYSSGPYEQYF	TGTGCCAGCAGTTATAGTAGCGGGCCCTACGAGCAGTACTTC
TRBV7-9	TRBJ1-2	TRBD1	once	CASSTGGYGYTF	TGTGCCAGCAGTACAGGGGGCTATGGCTACACCTTC
TRBV19	TRBJ2-2	NA	NA	CASSNTSPGELFF	TGTGCCAGTAGTAACACTAGCCCCGGGGAGCTGTTTTTT
TRBV27	TRBJ1-2	NA	few	CASSWGVGGRDYGYTF	TGTGCCAGCTCCTGGGGGGTCGGAGGGCGGGACTATGGCTACACCTTC
TRBV19	TRBJ1-4	NA	NA	CASVPHTGRQNEKLFF	TGTGCCAGTGTTCCTCATACGGGCAGGCAGAATGAAAAACTGTTTTTT
TRBV9	TRBJ2-6	NA	NA	CASSGALGAGANVLTF	TGTGCCAGCAGCGGGGCGCTGGGGGCTGGGGCCAACGTCCTGACTTTC
TRBV28	TRBJ2-2	NA	NA	CASRDGTTGELFF	TGTGCCAGCAGGGATGGAACCACCGGGGAGCTGTTTTTT
TRBV7-2	TRBJ1-2	NA	once	CASSSDSIAYGYTF	TGTGCCAGCAGCTCGGACAGTATAGCCTATGGCTACACCTTC
TRBV6-6	TRBJ1-2	NA	once	CASITKGRITYGYTF	TGCGCCAGCATAACAAAAGGCAGGATCACCTATGGCTACACCTTC
TRBV28	TRBJ2-7	NA	NA	CASKMAADLYEQYF	TGTGCCAGCAAGATGGCAGCAGACCTCTACGAGCAGTACTTC
TRBV27	TRBJ2-3	NA	NA	CASSLEQSHPYTQYF	TGTGCCAGCAGTTTAGAACAGTCTCACCCCTATACGCAGTATTTT
TRBV7-9	TRBJ1-2	NA	NA	CASSYSRGNYGYTF	TGTGCCAGCAGCTATAGCAGGGGAAACTATGGCTACACCTTC
TRBV24-1	TRBJ1-4	NA	few	CATSQGYAEKLFF	TGTGCCACCAGCCAGGGGTATGCTGAAAAACTGTTTTTT
TRBV6-2/TRBV6-3	TRBJ1-5	NA	NA	CASSYSHTQGSNQPQHF	TGTGCCAGCAGTTACTCCCATACACAGGGTTCGAATCAGCCCCAGCATTTT
TRBV18	TRBJ2-2	NA	NA	CASSPTATGTGELFF	TGTGCCAGCTCACCGACCGCGACAGGTACCGGGGAGCTGTTTTTT
TRBV6-5	TRBJ1-6	TRBD1	NA	CASSSTGGGNSPLHF	TGTGCCAGCAGTTCGACAGGGGGCGGCAATTCACCCCTCCACTTT
TRBV24-1	TRBJ2-2	TRBD1	once	CATSDSGTGETGELFF	TGTGCCACCAGTGACTCCGGGACAGGGGAGACCGGGGAGCTGTTTTTT
TRBV7-9	TRBJ2-1	NA	once	CASSLSLGANEQFF	TGTGCCAGCAGCTTAAGTCTAGGTGCTAATGAGCAGTTCTTC
TRBV4-3	TRBJ2-7	TRBD2	once	CASSQDFRGGRDEQYF	TGCGCCAGCAGCCAAGATTTTCGCGGGGGTAGGGACGAGCAGTACTTC
TRBV18	TRBJ2-1	NA	NA	CVSSPFAGPTYNEQFF	TGTGTCAGCTCACCGTTCGCGGGGCCCACTTACAATGAGCAGTTCTTC
TRBV5-4	TRBJ1-2	NA	NA	CASSPDLDRDGYTF	TGTGCCAGCAGCCCCGACTTGGATCGGGATGGCTACACCTTC
TRBV7-2	TRBJ2-3	NA	NA	CASSLAPGPGDTQYF	TGTGCCAGCAGCTTAGCGCCGGGACCGGGAGATACGCAGTATTTT
TRBV7-8	TRBJ1-1	NA	few	CASSLVSPTEAFF	TGTGCCAGCAGCTTAGTTTCCCCCACTGAAGCTTTCTTT
TRBV7-3	TRBJ1-4	NA	NA	CASSLRGRTNEKLFF	TGTGCCAGCAGCTTACGGGGGCGGACTAATGAAAAACTGTTTTTT
TRBV7-8	TRBJ1-5	TRBD1	NA	CASSLAPGGHQPQHF	TGTGCCAGCAGCTTAGCCCCAGGGGGCCATCAGCCCCAGCATTTT
TRBV11-3	TRBJ2-7	NA	NA	CASSSRTESYEQYF	TGTGCCAGCAGCTCGCGGACGGAGTCCTACGAGCAGTACTTC
TRBV6-4	TRBJ1-3	TRBD1	NA	CASISGIRDRENTIYF	TGTGCCAGCATATCTGGTATTCGGGACAGAGAAAACACCATATATTTT
TRBV7-8	TRBJ1-3	NA	NA	CASSLSRSGNTIYF	TGTGCCAGCAGCTTAAGTCGCTCTGGAAACACCATATATTTT
TRBV24-1	TRBJ2-7	TRBD1	NA	CATSQWTGARYEQYF	TGTGCCACCAGTCAATGGACAGGGGCGAGATACGAGCAGTACTTC
TRBV5-5	TRBJ2-1	TRBD1	NA	CASSLGQGSYNEQFF	TGTGCCAGCAGCTTGGGACAGGGGAGCTACAATGAGCAGTTCTTC
TRBV28	TRBJ2-3	NA	few	CASSLYSVSTDTQYF	TGTGCCAGCAGTTTATATTCAGTTAGCACAGATACGCAGTATTTT
TRBV19	TRBJ1-2	TRBD1	NA	CASSSDRGSHGYTF	TGTGCCAGTAGTTCCGACAGGGGCTCGCATGGCTACACCTTC
TRBV6-2/TRBV6-3	TRBJ2-1	TRBD2	NA	CASSYSTSGRGKAYEQFF	TGTGCCAGCAGTTACTCGACTAGCGGGAGGGGAAAAGCGTATGAGCAGTTCTTC
TRBV6-2/TRBV6-3	TRBJ2-7	NA	NA	CASSYSGSGDPYEQYF	TGTGCCAGCAGTTACTCGGGGTCAGGGGACCCCTACGAGCAGTACTTC
TRBV19	TRBJ1-1	NA	NA	CASRDYAGVNTEAFF	TGTGCCAGTAGAGATTACGCAGGGGTGAACACTGAAGCTTTCTTT
TRBV7-9	TRBJ2-3	NA	NA	CASSSSGTDTQYF	TGTGCCAGCAGCTCCAGTGGCACAGATACGCAGTATTTT
TRBV7-9	TRBJ2-7	TRBD2	few	CASRAGTNLEQYF	TGTGCCAGCAGGGCCGGGACTAATCTGGAGCAGTACTTC